This T cell receptor (beta chain) emerged from a study of blood T cell repertoires in COVID-19. Authors' methods: Researchers report that nucleated cell counts were estimated from reference gene primer amplification. The data were produced by immunoSEQ multiplex PCR, yet TCRdb's version contains in-frame clones alone and is incomplete. V and J calls plus clone size are reproduced from that table; the DNA served to infer D and trimming. The top ten hold under 2% of the sample, which has about 38,000 clones, roughly 84% seen once. CDR1 and CDR2 from the germline V gene are SGHRS and YFSETQ. The V end lost 2 bases, the J end lost 3 bases, and 8 bases lay between the germline ends. The CDR3 consists of 13 residues.

This sequence joins TRBV5-1 and TRBJ2-5, with D maybe TRBD2 (6 bases). The specimen sequenced was peripheral blood. This TCR was recovered from a man aged 55 to 69 with COVID-19, enrolled during active disease. The CDR3 protein is CASSFGGKETQYF. CDR3 bases: TGCGCCAGCAGCTTCGGCGGGAAAGAGACCCAGTACTTC.